A selection of T cell receptor beta chains follows, all from one sample in a study of blood T cell repertoires in COVID-19. Measured with immunoSEQ multiplex PCR; TCRdb has only the in-frame clones, and not every one. The profile covers under 150,000 clones, with about 80% appearing a single time and 7.5% taken by the ten largest. Sequencing was carried out using peripheral blood. These receptors were obtained from a man in his 70s with active or convalescent COVID-19. Each CDR3 is given with its conserved first and last residue. Clone size appears in some rows only: once, few, many, or a class for an expanded clone.

V gene: TRBV7-2
clone size: NA
J gene: TRBJ2-5
CDR3 protein: CASSLVSSGAESAQYF

V gene: TRBV30
clone size: NA
J gene: TRBJ2-7
CDR3 protein: CAWSGLTSYEQYF

V gene: TRBV7-9
clone size: NA
J gene: TRBJ2-7
CDR3 protein: CASSSPGTSPYEQYF

V gene: TRBV19
clone size: NA
J gene: TRBJ1-5
CDR3 protein: CASTPTGVSNQSQHF

V gene: TRBV5-1
clone size: NA
J gene: TRBJ1-1
CDR3 protein: CASRQSEQVGAFF

V gene: TRBV3-1/TRBV3-2
clone size: NA
J gene: TRBJ2-1
CDR3 protein: CASSQDWWGQIRLELVGNEQFF

V gene: TRBV12-3/TRBV12-4
clone size: once
J gene: TRBJ1-6
CDR3 protein: CASSYGVSPLHF

V gene: TRBV5-1
clone size: NA
J gene: TRBJ2-3
CDR3 protein: CASSLTSGWGTDTQYF

V gene: TRBV6-5
clone size: once
J gene: TRBJ2-1
CDR3 protein: CASSPISGTYNEQFF

V gene: TRBV7-2
clone size: NA
J gene: TRBJ2-7
CDR3 protein: CASSLLAGGTYEQYF

V gene: TRBV7-7
clone size: NA
J gene: TRBJ2-3
CDR3 protein: CASSLGGTGVDTQYF

V gene: TRBV10-1
clone size: NA
J gene: TRBJ1-3
CDR3 protein: CATGVFDSCSGNTIYF

V gene: TRBV24-1
clone size: few
J gene: TRBJ2-3
CDR3 protein: CATSEWDRSTDTQYF

V gene: TRBV29-1
clone size: NA
J gene: TRBJ1-1
CDR3 protein: CSVVRQGKNTEAFF

V gene: TRBV28
clone size: NA
J gene: TRBJ2-7
CDR3 protein: CASSSGTSNYEQYF

V gene: TRBV24-1
clone size: NA
J gene: TRBJ2-1
CDR3 protein: CATSDPLGDYNEQFF

V gene: TRBV13
clone size: NA
J gene: TRBJ2-7
CDR3 protein: CASSLGVGGQGYEQYF

V gene: TRBV3-1/TRBV3-2
clone size: few
J gene: TRBJ1-6
CDR3 protein: CASSQVRQGSPLHF

V gene: TRBV2
clone size: NA
J gene: TRBJ2-3
CDR3 protein: CASSPTGNPDTQYF

V gene: TRBV5-6
clone size: once
J gene: TRBJ2-4
CDR3 protein: CASSLYEGRAKNIQYF

V gene: TRBV19
clone size: NA
J gene: TRBJ2-3
CDR3 protein: CASSTGGGFGTDTQYF

V gene: TRBV11-3
clone size: NA
J gene: TRBJ2-3
CDR3 protein: CASSFRLAGETDTQYF

V gene: TRBV30
clone size: NA
J gene: TRBJ1-5
CDR3 protein: CAWSQSNQPQHF

V gene: TRBV2
clone size: few
J gene: TRBJ1-6
CDR3 protein: CASSPGQGNSPLHF

V gene: TRBV7-9
clone size: NA
J gene: TRBJ1-2
CDR3 protein: CASSSHDGNYGYTF

V gene: TRBV19
clone size: NA
J gene: TRBJ2-5
CDR3 protein: CASRRQAFGQETQYF

V gene: TRBV19
clone size: NA
J gene: TRBJ2-7
CDR3 protein: CASSMAQGAYEQYF

V gene: TRBV19
clone size: NA
J gene: TRBJ1-4
CDR3 protein: CASSADANNEKLFF

V gene: TRBV24-1
clone size: NA
J gene: TRBJ2-3
CDR3 protein: CATSDFGQINTDTQYF

V gene: TRBV2
clone size: NA
J gene: TRBJ1-2
CDR3 protein: CASSDGGSPNRYGYTF

V gene: TRBV5-8
clone size: NA
J gene: TRBJ1-1
CDR3 protein: CASSSRGVAGTEAFF

V gene: TRBV11-3
clone size: NA
J gene: TRBJ2-1
CDR3 protein: CASSLRLLGEQFF

V gene: TRBV15
clone size: NA
J gene: TRBJ1-6
CDR3 protein: CATSRPGSSYNSPLHF

V gene: TRBV9
clone size: NA
J gene: TRBJ1-2
CDR3 protein: CASSVGGQGANYGYTF

V gene: TRBV29-1
clone size: NA
J gene: TRBJ2-7
CDR3 protein: CSVGRPGTGSYEQYF

V gene: TRBV7-9
clone size: NA
J gene: TRBJ1-6
CDR3 protein: CASSPLGHYNSPLHF